Listed below are T cell receptor beta chains from one sample, sequenced in a study of siplizumab effects on memory and regulatory T cells. Clones were read by immunoSEQ multiplex PCR, and TCRdb kept only the in-frame ones, dropping some. Of around 100,000 clones in the sample, approximately 94% were seen once. The material sequenced was non-Treg CD4+ T cells sorted from blood. The receptors were sampled from a human donor in good health. CDR3s include the opening cysteine and the closing phenylalanine or tryptophan. D genes are given only for firm matches. Size tells how often a clone was seen (once, few, many) or the class of an expanded clone, and some rows leave it out.

CDR3aa,CDR3nt,v_gene,j_gene,d_gene,abundance
CASSAQGLGEQFF,TGCGCCAGCAGCGCACAGGGGCTTGGTGAGCAGTTCTTC,TRBV5-1,TRBJ2-1,TRBD1,-
CASSVEPVQETQYF,TGTGCCAGCAGCGTAGAGCCCGTCCAAGAGACCCAGTACTTC,TRBV9,TRBJ2-5,-,few
CASSQYARDTQYF,TGTGCCAGCAGCCAATACGCCAGGGATACGCAGTATTTT,TRBV14,TRBJ2-3,-,-
CASSATLRPYNEQFF,TGTGCCAGCAGCGCCACACTTAGACCCTACAATGAGCAGTTCTTC,TRBV9,TRBJ2-1,-,-
CATPRERRDTQYF,TGTGCCACCCCGCGGGAGCGTCGAGATACGCAGTATTTT,TRBV19,TRBJ2-3,TRBD2,-
CASSYSGTGAGGYTF,TGTGCCAGCAGTTACTCCGGGACCGGTGCGGGTGGCTACACCTTC,TRBV6-6,TRBJ1-2,-,-
CASSLAGSSSANTIYF,TGCGCCAGCAGCTTGGCCGGCTCGAGCTCGGCAAACACCATATATTTT,TRBV5-1,TRBJ1-3,-,-
CASSTGTDTQYF,TGTGCCAGCAGCACGGGCACAGATACGCAGTATTTT,TRBV7-9,TRBJ2-3,-,-
CASSEVRLVEEAFF,TGTGCCAGCAGTGAAGTTCGTCTGGTCGAAGAAGCTTTCTTT,TRBV6-1,TRBJ1-1,-,-
CASRDPISGREIYNEQFF,TGTGCCAGTAGAGACCCCATTAGCGGGAGGGAAATTTACAATGAGCAGTTCTTC,TRBV19,TRBJ2-1,TRBD2,-
CAGRLAGFTDTQYF,TGTGCCGGACGACTAGCGGGGTTCACAGATACGCAGTATTTT,TRBV2,TRBJ2-3,TRBD2,-
CSARGLAGRGGTDTQYF,TGCAGCGCCCGGGGACTAGCGGGGAGAGGGGGCACAGATACGCAGTATTTT,TRBV29-1,TRBJ2-3,TRBD2,-
CASRDTAETQYF,TGTGCCAGCAGGGACACGGCAGAGACCCAGTACTTC,TRBV6-6,TRBJ2-5,-,-
CASSRGGGEGEQFF,TGTGCCAGCAGCCGCGGGGGCGGGGAGGGTGAGCAGTTCTTC,TRBV4-2,TRBJ2-1,-,-
CAISESLSGYTF,TGTGCCATCAGTGAGTCGCTCTCTGGCTACACCTTC,TRBV10-3,TRBJ1-2,-,-
CASSFTRDSNF,TGTGCCAGCAGTTTCACCCGGGACAGCAACTTC,TRBV28,TRBJ1-2,TRBD1,-
CASTTRGKVGRAFF,TGTGCCAGCACCACCAGGGGGAAAGTAGGGCGAGCTTTCTTT,TRBV28,TRBJ1-1,TRBD1,once
CASSLPTSADTQYF,TGTGCCAGCAGCTTACCAACTAGCGCAGATACGCAGTATTTT,TRBV11-2,TRBJ2-3,TRBD2,-
CASSEYGTSDRGRETQYF,TGTGCCAGCAGTGAATATGGGACCTCGGACAGGGGGCGAGAGACCCAGTACTTC,TRBV25-1,TRBJ2-5,TRBD1,-
CASSVGPGQGNEKLFF,TGTGCCAGCAGCGTGGGCCCGGGACAGGGGAATGAAAAACTGTTTTTT,TRBV9,TRBJ1-4,TRBD1,-
CASHSGGSYEQYF,TGTGCCAGCCACAGCGGGGGATCCTACGAGCAGTACTTC,TRBV6-5,TRBJ2-7,TRBD2,-
CASSQDRDYLYEQYF,TGTGCCAGCAGCCAAGATCGGGACTACCTCTACGAGCAGTACTTC,TRBV4-2,TRBJ2-7,TRBD2,-
CASSLAVRTERNYGYTF,TGTGCCAGCAGCTTAGCCGTCCGGACAGAAAGAAACTATGGCTACACCTTC,TRBV7-8,TRBJ1-2,-,-
CASSLSAEQETQYF,TGCGCCAGCAGCTTGTCGGCGGAGCAAGAGACCCAGTACTTC,TRBV5-1,TRBJ2-5,-,-
CASSLRTGLDEQYF,TGTGCCAGCAGTCTAAGGACAGGGTTAGACGAGCAGTACTTC,TRBV11-2,TRBJ2-7,TRBD1,-
CASKGRLNTEAFF,TGTGCCAGTAAGGGCAGGTTGAACACTGAAGCTTTCTTT,TRBV19,TRBJ1-1,-,-
CTSSLEGQTSSYEQYF,TGCACCAGCAGCTTGGAAGGTCAGACAAGCTCCTACGAGCAGTACTTC,TRBV5-1,TRBJ2-7,-,-
CASSLGQTLSDTQYF,TGTGCCAGCAGCTTAGGACAGACACTATCAGATACGCAGTATTTT,TRBV25-1,TRBJ2-3,-,-
CASSGHSNQPQHF,TGTGCCAGCAGTGGACATAGCAATCAGCCCCAGCATTTT,TRBV6-1,TRBJ1-5,-,-
CASNFLAESYNEQFF,TGTGCCAGCAACTTTCTAGCGGAATCCTACAATGAGCAGTTCTTC,TRBV2,TRBJ2-1,TRBD2,-
CAARGRDQPQHF,TGTGCCGCCAGAGGACGGGATCAGCCCCAGCATTTT,TRBV10-3,TRBJ1-5,-,-
CASSVSRATSEKLFF,TGCGCCAGCAGCGTTTCACGGGCGACGAGTGAAAAACTGTTTTTT,TRBV5-1,TRBJ1-4,-,-
CASSLPPGETQYF,TGTGCCAGCAGCTTACCGCCGGGAGAGACCCAGTACTTC,TRBV7-3,TRBJ2-5,-,-
CASRRQGSYEQYF,TGTGCCAGCAGACGCCAAGGGAGCTACGAGCAGTACTTC,TRBV28,TRBJ2-7,-,-
CATGSNYGYTF,TGTGCCACCGGCAGTAACTATGGCTACACCTTC,TRBV2,TRBJ1-2,-,once
CASSLSGAYEQYF,TGTGCCAGCAGCTTAAGCGGAGCCTACGAGCAGTACTTC,TRBV7-2,TRBJ2-7,-,-
CASSLGDRYQETQYF,TGCGCCAGCAGCTTGGGGGATCGGTACCAAGAGACCCAGTACTTC,TRBV5-1,TRBJ2-5,-,-
CASSYGTPSNQPQHF,TGTGCCAGCTCCTACGGGACGCCGAGCAATCAGCCCCAGCATTTT,TRBV18,TRBJ1-5,-,-